The rows below give T cell receptor beta chains drawn from one sample of a study of cytomegalovirus exposure and HLA in healthy donors. Clones were read by immunoSEQ multiplex PCR, and TCRdb kept only the in-frame ones, dropping some. The top ten hold approximately 2.4% of the sample, which has about 190,000 clones, more than 80% seen once. Sequenced material: PBMCs. The source is a male donor in good health and CMV-seronegative. Each CDR3 is given with its conserved first and last residue. The D gene is left open where the match is weak. A row's size may be missing; if present it is once, few, many or a size class.

CDR3 DNA,CDR3 protein,D gene,V gene,J gene,clone size
TGTGCCAGCAGCTCAGGCCCTGGGCGGGGAGTGAGAGAGACCCAGTACTTC,CASSSGPGRGVRETQYF,-,TRBV7-2,TRBJ2-5,-
TGTGCCAGCAGTCAGACAGGGTACGAGCAGTACTTC,CASSQTGYEQYF,TRBD1,TRBV6-6,TRBJ2-7,-
TGTGCCAGCAGCTTACCTCGGCCAGCGGGTGCCACAGATACGCAGTATTTT,CASSLPRPAGATDTQYF,-,TRBV7-9,TRBJ2-3,-
TGTGCCAGCAGCCTTCTAGCGGGGGGAGAGACCCAGTACTTC,CASSLLAGGETQYF,TRBD2,TRBV7-2,TRBJ2-5,-
TGTGCCAGCAGCCCGCTCTTGCGGGGGAGCTACAATGAGCAGTTCTTC,CASSPLLRGSYNEQFF,TRBD2,TRBV9,TRBJ2-1,-
TGCGCCAGCAGCCAAGCCTCGACTAGCGGGGGGACTAGGGAGCAGTTCTTC,CASSQASTSGGTREQFF,TRBD2,TRBV4-3,TRBJ2-1,-
TGTGCCAGAAGCGTGGGAGGACTAGCACATGCGAACACCGGGGAGCTGTTTTTT,CARSVGGLAHANTGELFF,TRBD2,TRBV5-3,TRBJ2-2,-
TGTGCCAGCAGCATCCCGGGACAGGGGAACACTGAAGCTTTCTTT,CASSIPGQGNTEAFF,TRBD1,TRBV27,TRBJ1-1,-
TGTGCCAGTACCGGGACTGGACTCTACAATGAGCAGTTCTTC,CASTGTGLYNEQFF,-,TRBV5-6,TRBJ2-1,few
TGTGCCAGCAGTGACGGGACAGCCTACGAGCAGTACTTC,CASSDGTAYEQYF,TRBD1,TRBV6-1,TRBJ2-7,-
TGTGCCAGCAGCGTGGACAGGGCTAACTATGGCTACACCTTC,CASSVDRANYGYTF,TRBD1,TRBV9,TRBJ1-2,-
TGTGCCAGCGGCGGGACAGGGTACGACGAGCAGTACTTC,CASGGTGYDEQYF,TRBD1,TRBV2,TRBJ2-7,-
TGCAGCGCGACAGGGAGTAGCACTGAAGCTTTCTTT,CSATGSSTEAFF,TRBD1,TRBV29-1,TRBJ1-1,few
TGTGCCAGCTCACTAGGGGCAGGGGGCCCCGAGCAGTACTTC,CASSLGAGGPEQYF,TRBD1,TRBV18,TRBJ2-7,-
TGTGCCAGTAGTCCGCCGGGACAGGGCGACGAGCAGTACTTC,CASSPPGQGDEQYF,TRBD1,TRBV19,TRBJ2-7,once
TGTGCCAGCTATGGGGCCAACGTCCTGACTTTC,CASYGANVLTF,-,TRBV6-5,TRBJ2-6,-
TGTGCCAGCAGTTACTCGGGGACAGGGGACGAAAAACTGTTTTTT,CASSYSGTGDEKLFF,TRBD1,TRBV6-5,TRBJ1-4,few